This T cell receptor (beta chain) was captured in a study of cytomegalovirus exposure and HLA in healthy donors. CDR3 length: 15 residues. The ends lost 2 bases at V and 3 bases at J; junction bases unmatched: 4. Germline V gene data show CDR1 as PRHDT and CDR2 as FYEKMQ (reference sequence). With 60 Vbeta and 13 Jbeta primers, the PCR was carried out. Only in-frame clones appear in the TCRdb table, and some are missing; sequencing was by immunoSEQ multiplex PCR. Of roughly 170,000 clones listed, almost 80% are singletons. This sequence originates from a young man in good health and CMV-seronegative. The chain carries TRBV13 and TRBJ2-1; 7 nucleotides align to TRBD1. Sample: PBMCs. CDR3 coding DNA: TGTGCCAGCAGCTTAACCGGGACAGACTACAATGAGCAGTTCTTC. Protein sequence: CASSLTGTDYNEQFF.